The present TCR beta chain was sequenced within a study of cytomegalovirus exposure and HLA in healthy donors. Notes on the study in general: Overall, approximately 150 TCR beta chains were annotated as cytomegalovirus-associated.

The study ran its PCR with 60 Vbeta and 13 Jbeta primers. Profiled with immunoSEQ multiplex PCR; TCRdb holds only in-frame clones, not every one. The sample has approximately 110,000 clones, over 75% seen once. This CDR3 spans 16 amino acids. V lost 2 bases and J 0 bases, leaving 11 bases between the germline ends. Per germline, CDR1 SGHDN and CDR2 FVKESK. Concerning this clone: The antigen is unknown.

Likely unrecorded immune exposures existed in these nominally healthy donors. This chain links TRBV14 with TRBJ1-3; maybe TRBD1 (6 bases). Sequencing input: PBMCs. The TCR was taken from a woman in her thirties or forties in good health and CMV-seropositive. CDR3 bases: TGTGCCAGCAGCCAACAGACAGGCATCTCTGGAAACACCATATATTTT. Translated, it gives CASSQQTGISGNTIYF.